This is a list of T cell receptor beta chains from one sample in a study of blood T cell repertoires in COVID-19. Only in-frame clones appear in the TCRdb table, and some are missing; sequencing was by immunoSEQ multiplex PCR. The data show tens of thousands of clones, with approximately 82% seen just once and around a fifth held by the top ten. Sequences were obtained from peripheral blood. Every receptor here comes from a human donor in a cohort sampled during active COVID-19. CDR3s leave out the opening cysteine and the closing phenylalanine or tryptophan. Fields, in order: J gene, V gene, clone size, D gene, CDR3 protein. The D gene is left open where the match is weak. Expanded clones get a size class; other rows say once, few or many, or leave the size out.

TRBJ2-7,TRBV27,.,TRBD1,ASGLAPQGMEQY
TRBJ2-1,TRBV3-1/TRBV3-2,.,.,ASDGGYNEQF
TRBJ2-7,TRBV3-1/TRBV3-2,.,TRBD1,ASSLRQGEQY
TRBJ2-7,TRBV11-2,.,.,ASRAITGPSLNEQY
TRBJ1-6,TRBV28,.,.,ASSLGQHNSPLH
TRBJ2-3,TRBV27,.,.,ASSHPTSTDTQY
TRBJ2-3,TRBV7-2,.,TRBD2,AISGGTTDTQY
TRBJ1-5,TRBV10-3,.,.,AISDSTGSNQPQH
TRBJ1-2,TRBV7-6,.,.,ASSISQAAGGYT
TRBJ2-2,TRBV7-2,once,TRBD1,ASSPRGQGGTGELF
TRBJ2-7,TRBV7-9,.,.,ASSFLYEQY
TRBJ2-1,TRBV5-1,.,.,ASQGGGGYNEQF
TRBJ2-7,TRBV28,.,.,ASSFSGYLRWEQY
TRBJ2-5,TRBV19,.,.,ASSIGGTSQETQY
TRBJ2-1,TRBV6-5,.,.,ASGAGSFYNEQF
TRBJ1-4,TRBV19,.,TRBD1,ASKRQGWRVEKLF
TRBJ2-1,TRBV24-1,.,TRBD2,ATSDAAGTSGGFRFLGNEQF
TRBJ1-1,TRBV3-1/TRBV3-2,.,TRBD1,ATKDRANTEAF
TRBJ2-2,TRBV4-2,.,TRBD2,ASSPASGGLSGELF